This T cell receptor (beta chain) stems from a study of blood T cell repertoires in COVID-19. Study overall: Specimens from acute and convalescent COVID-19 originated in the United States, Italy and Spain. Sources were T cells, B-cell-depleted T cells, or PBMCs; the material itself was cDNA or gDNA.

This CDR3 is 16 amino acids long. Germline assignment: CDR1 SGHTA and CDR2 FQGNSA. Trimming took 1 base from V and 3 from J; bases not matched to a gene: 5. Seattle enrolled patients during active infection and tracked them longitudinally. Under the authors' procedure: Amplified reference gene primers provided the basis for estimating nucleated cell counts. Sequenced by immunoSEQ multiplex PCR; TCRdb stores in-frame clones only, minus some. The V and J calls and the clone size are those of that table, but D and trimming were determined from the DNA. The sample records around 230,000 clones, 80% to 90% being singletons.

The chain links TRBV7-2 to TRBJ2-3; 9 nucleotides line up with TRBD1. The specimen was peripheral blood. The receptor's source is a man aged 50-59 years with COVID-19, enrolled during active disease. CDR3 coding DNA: TGTGCCAGCAGCTTAGGTGGGGACAGGGCAACAGATACGCAGTATTTT. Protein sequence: CASSLGGDRATDTQYF.